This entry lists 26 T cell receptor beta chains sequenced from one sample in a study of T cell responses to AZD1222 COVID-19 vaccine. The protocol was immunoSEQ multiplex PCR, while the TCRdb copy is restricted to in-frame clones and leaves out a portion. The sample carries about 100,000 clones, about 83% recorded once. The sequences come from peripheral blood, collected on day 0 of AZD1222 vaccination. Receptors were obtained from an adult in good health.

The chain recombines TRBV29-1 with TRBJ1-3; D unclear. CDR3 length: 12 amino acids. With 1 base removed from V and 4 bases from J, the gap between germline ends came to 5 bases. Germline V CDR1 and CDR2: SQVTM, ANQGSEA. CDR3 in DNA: TGCAGCGTTGAAGGGTGGGGAAACACCATATATTTT. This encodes CSVEGWGNTIYF.

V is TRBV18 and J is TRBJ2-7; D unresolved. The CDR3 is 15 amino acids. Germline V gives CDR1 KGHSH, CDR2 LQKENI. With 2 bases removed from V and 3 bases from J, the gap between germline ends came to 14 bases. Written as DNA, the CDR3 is TGTGCCAGCTCACCATCCAGAACTGAGGACTACGAGCAGTACTTC. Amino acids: CASSPSRTEDYEQYF.

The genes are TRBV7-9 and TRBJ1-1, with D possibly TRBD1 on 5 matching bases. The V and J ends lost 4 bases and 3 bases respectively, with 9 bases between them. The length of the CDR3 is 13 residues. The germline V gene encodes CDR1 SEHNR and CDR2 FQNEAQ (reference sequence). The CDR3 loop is CASSWVGDTEAFF. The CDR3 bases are TGTGCCAGCAGCTGGGTGGGGGACACTGAAGCTTTCTTT.

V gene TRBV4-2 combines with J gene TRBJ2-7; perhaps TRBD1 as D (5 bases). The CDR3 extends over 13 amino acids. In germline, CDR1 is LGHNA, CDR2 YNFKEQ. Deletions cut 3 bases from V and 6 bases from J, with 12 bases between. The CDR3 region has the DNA TGTGCCAGCAGCCAGGAAAGACAGCGCGAGCAGTACTTC. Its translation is CASSQERQREQYF.

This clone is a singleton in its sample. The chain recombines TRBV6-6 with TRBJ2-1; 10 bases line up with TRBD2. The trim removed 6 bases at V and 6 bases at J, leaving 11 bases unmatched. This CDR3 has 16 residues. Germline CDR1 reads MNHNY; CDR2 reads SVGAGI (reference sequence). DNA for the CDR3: TGTGCCAGCAGCGAACTAGCGGGGCGGCCTGCCAATGAGCAGTTCTTC. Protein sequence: CASSELAGRPANEQFF.

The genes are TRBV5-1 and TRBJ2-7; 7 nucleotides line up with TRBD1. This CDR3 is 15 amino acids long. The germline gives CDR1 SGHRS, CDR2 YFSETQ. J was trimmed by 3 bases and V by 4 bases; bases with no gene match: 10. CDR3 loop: CASSPTLAGGYEQYF. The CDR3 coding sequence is TGCGCCAGCAGCCCAACTCTAGCAGGGGGCTACGAGCAGTACTTC.

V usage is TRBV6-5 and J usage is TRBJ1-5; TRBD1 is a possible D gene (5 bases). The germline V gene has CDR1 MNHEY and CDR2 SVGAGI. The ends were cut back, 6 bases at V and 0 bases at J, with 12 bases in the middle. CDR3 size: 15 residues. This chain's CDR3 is CASRTAGNSNQPQHF. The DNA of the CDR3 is TGTGCCAGCAGAACAGCAGGGAATAGCAATCAGCCCCAGCATTTT.

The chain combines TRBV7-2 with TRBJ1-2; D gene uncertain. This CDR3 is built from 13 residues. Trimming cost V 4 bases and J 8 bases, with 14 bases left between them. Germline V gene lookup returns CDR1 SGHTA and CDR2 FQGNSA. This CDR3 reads CASSSNRVRGYTF. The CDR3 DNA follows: TGTGCCAGCAGCTCGAATAGGGTGAGGGGCTACACCTTC.

CDR3 in amino acids: CASALSTSRASPLHF. The CDR3 DNA reads TGTGCCAGCGCCCTTTCCACGTCCAGGGCTTCACCCCTCCACTTT. This chain connects TRBV9 to TRBJ1-6; D might be TRBD1 (5 bases). The V and J ends lost 7 bases and 9 bases respectively, with 20 bases between them. CDR1 is SGDLS, CDR2 YYNGEE, per germline. CDR3 length equals 15 residues. The whole variable domain, remainder taken from reference TRBV9 and TRBJ1-6, is DSGVTQTPKHLITATGQRVTLRCSPRSGDLSVYWYQQSLDQGLQFLIQYYNGEERAKGNILERFSAQQFPDLHSELNLSSLELGDSALYFCASALSTSRASPLHFGNGTRLTVT.

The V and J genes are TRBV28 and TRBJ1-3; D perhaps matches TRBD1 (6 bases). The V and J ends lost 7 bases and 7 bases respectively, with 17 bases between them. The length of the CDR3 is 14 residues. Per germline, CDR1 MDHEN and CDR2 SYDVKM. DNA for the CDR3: TGTGCCAGCATTGGGGGGACATCGGCCAACACCATATATTTT. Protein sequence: CASIGGTSANTIYF.

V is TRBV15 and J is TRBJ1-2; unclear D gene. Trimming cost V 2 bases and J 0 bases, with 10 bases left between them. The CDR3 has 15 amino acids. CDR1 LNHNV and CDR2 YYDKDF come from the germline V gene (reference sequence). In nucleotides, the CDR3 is TGTGCCACCAGCAGATCCCGGAGCACTAACTATGGCTACACCTTC. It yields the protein CATSRSRSTNYGYTF.

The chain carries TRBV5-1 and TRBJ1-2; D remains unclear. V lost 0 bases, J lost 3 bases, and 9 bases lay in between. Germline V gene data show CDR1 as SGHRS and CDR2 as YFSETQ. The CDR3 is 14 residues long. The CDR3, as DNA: TGCGCCAGCAGCTTGGAGGGCGGATACTATGGCTACACCTTC. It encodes CASSLEGGYYGYTF. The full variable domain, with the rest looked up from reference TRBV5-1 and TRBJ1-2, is KAGVTQTPRYLIKTRGQQVTLSCSPISGHRSVSWYQQTPGQGLQFLFEYFSETQRNKGNFPGRFSGRQFSNSRSEMNVSTLELGDSALYLCASSLEGGYYGYTFGSGTRLTVV.

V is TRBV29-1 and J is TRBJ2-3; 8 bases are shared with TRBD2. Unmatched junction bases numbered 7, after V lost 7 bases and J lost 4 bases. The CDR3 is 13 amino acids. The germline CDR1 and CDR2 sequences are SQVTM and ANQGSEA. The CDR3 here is CSATTSVADTQYF. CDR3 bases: TGCAGCGCCACGACTAGCGTGGCAGATACGCAGTATTTT.

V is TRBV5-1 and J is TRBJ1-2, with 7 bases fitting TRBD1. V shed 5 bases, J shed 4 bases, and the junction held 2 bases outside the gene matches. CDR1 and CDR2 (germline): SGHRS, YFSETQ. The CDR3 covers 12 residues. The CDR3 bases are TGCGCCAGCAGTGCAGGGGGCTATGGCTACACCTTC. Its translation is CASSAGGYGYTF.

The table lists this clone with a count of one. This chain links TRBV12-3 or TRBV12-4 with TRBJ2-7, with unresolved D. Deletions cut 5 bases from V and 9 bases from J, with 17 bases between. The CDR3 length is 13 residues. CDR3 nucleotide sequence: TGTGCCAGCAGTGGTAGATCGCTCCCAGTGCAGTACTTC. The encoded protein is CASSGRSLPVQYF.

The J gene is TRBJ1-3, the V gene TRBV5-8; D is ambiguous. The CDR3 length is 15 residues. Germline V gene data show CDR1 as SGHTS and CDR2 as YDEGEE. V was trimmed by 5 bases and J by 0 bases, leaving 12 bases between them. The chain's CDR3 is CASSVVSYSGNTIYF. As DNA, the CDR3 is TGTGCCAGCAGTGTGGTGTCTTACTCTGGAAACACCATATATTTT.

CDR3 sequence (DNA): TGTGCCAGTAGTATAGCGGCGGTGACTGGGGCCAACGTCCTGACTTTC. This sequence encodes CASSIAAVTGANVLTF. The genes are TRBV19 and TRBJ2-6; D gene unclear. The CDR3 loop spans 16 amino acids. CDR1 and CDR2 from the germline V gene are LNHDA and SQIVND (reference sequence). V lost 1 base and J 2 bases, leaving 9 bases between the germline ends. The entire variable domain, with the rest obtained from reference TRBV19 and TRBJ2-6, is as follows: DGGITQSPKYLFRKEGQNVTLSCEQNLNHDAMYWYRQDPGQGLRLIYYSQIVNDFQKGDIAEGYSVSREKKESFPLTVTSAQKNPTAFYLCASSIAAVTGANVLTFGAGSRLTVL.

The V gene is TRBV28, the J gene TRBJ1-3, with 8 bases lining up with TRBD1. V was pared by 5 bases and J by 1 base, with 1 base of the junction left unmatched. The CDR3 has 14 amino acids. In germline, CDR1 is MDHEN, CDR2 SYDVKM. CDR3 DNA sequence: TGTGCCAGCAGTAACAGGGGGTCTGGAAACACCATATATTTT. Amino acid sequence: CASSNRGSGNTIYF.

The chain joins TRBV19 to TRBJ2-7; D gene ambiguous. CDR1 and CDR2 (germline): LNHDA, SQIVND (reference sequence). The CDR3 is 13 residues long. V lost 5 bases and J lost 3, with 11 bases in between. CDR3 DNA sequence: TGTGCCAGTAGTTACAATTTACACTACGAGCAGTACTTC. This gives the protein CASSYNLHYEQYF.

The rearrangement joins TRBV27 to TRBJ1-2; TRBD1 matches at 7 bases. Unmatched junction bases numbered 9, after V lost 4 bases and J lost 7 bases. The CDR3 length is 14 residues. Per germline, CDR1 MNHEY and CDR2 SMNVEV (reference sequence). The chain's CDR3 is CASSSQGGKAGYTF. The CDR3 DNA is TGTGCCAGCAGTTCCCAGGGGGGCAAGGCTGGCTACACCTTC.

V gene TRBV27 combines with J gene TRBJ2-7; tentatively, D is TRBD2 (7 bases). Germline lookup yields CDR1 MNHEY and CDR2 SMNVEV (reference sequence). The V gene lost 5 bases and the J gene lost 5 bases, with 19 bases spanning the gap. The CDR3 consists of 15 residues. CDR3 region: CASSARWGGRHEQYF. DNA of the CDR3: TGTGCCAGCAGTGCCCGTTGGGGGGGCAGGCACGAGCAGTACTTC.

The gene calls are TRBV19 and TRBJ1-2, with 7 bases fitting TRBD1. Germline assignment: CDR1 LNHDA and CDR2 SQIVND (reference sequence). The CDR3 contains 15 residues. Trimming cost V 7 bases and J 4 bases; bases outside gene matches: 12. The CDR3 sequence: CASTPSGTVFYGYTF. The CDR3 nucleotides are TGTGCCAGTACCCCTTCCGGGACAGTATTCTATGGCTACACCTTC.

The CDR3 DNA reads TGCGCCAGCAGCTTGGTGCTAGCGGGGGGCACAGATACGCAGTATTTT. Encoded protein: CASSLVLAGGTDTQYF. This chain joins TRBV5-1 and TRBJ2-3, with TRBD2 identical over 10 bases. After removal of 0 bases from V and 1 base from J, the junction contained 2 bases not matched to a gene. The CDR3 has 16 residues. CDR1 is SGHRS, CDR2 YFSETQ, per germline.

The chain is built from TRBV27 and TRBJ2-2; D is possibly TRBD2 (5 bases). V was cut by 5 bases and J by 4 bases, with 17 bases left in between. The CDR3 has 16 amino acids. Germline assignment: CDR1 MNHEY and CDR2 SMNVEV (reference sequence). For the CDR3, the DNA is TGTGCCAGCAGTGCCTTTGGGCTAGCCACCACCGGGGAGCTGTTTTTT. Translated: CASSAFGLATTGELFF.

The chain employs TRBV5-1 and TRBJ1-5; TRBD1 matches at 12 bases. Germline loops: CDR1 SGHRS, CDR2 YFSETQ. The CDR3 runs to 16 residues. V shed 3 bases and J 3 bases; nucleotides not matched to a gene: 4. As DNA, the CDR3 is TGCGCCAGCAGCTCCGGGACAGGGGGCGTCAATCAGCCCCAGCATTTT. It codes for CASSSGTGGVNQPQHF.

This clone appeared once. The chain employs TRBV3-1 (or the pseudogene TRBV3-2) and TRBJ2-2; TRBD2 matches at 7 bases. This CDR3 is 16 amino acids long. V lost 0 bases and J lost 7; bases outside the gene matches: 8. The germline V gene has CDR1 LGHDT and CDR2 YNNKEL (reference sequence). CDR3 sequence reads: CASSQDLGGLVGELFF. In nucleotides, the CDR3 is TGTGCCAGCAGCCAAGACCTGGGAGGGTTGGTCGGGGAGCTGTTTTTT.